This record covers a single TCR beta chain. All gene names here are mouse names. The read falls 1 residue short of the CDR3 end, and the missing part is taken from the germline J gene. The data were obtained in a study of tissue T cells after allogeneic stem cell transplantation. The sample's time point: mouse harvest day 7 after allogeneic transplant. Each mouse received 10^7 T-cell-depleted marrow cells plus 10^6 splenic CD5+ T cells by tail vein. Mice had MHC-mismatched B6 into BALB/c GVHD, sampled day 7 or 14. Profiled with immunoSEQ multiplex PCR; TCRdb holds only in-frame clones, not every one. This sample yields about 7,200 clones, of which approximately 44% are seen a single time; around 8% belongs to the top ten. Germline V gene data show CDR1 as SGHSA and CDR2 as FRNQAP. The CDR3 is 12 amino acids. V lost 4 bases to trimming and J lost 3 bases, with 7 bases between them.

Sequenced: lymph node tissue. The TCR sequence derives from a female BALB/c mouse given C57BL/6 T cells with graft-versus-host disease after an allogeneic hematopoietic cell transplant. The rearrangement uses TRBV16 and TRBJ2-7; D remains ambiguous. CDR3 sequence: CASSYGLYEQYF. Partial CDR3 DNA: TGTGCAAGCAGCTACGGCCTCTATGAACAGTAC. Using reference TRBV16 and TRBJ2-7 for the parts outside the CDR3, the full variable domain is NAGVIQTPRHKVTGKGQEATLWCEPISGHSAVFWYRQTIVQGLEFLTYFRNQAPIDDSGMPKERFSAQMPNQSHSTLKIQSTQPQDSAVYLCASSYGLYEQYFGPGTRLTVL.